A single sample is the source of the 14 T cell receptor beta chains below, sequenced in a study of regulatory T cells in long-lasting Graves disease. Time point here: persistent/refractory GD, antithyroid drugs over 5 years with positive TRAb. RNA isolated from PBMCs was used to make the TCR library. According to the study, TCR beta libraries were built with iRepertoire HTBI primers and CDR3-region Arm-PCR. MiXCR, applied by TCRdb to the multiplex PCR reads, yields one record per CDR3 protein. Here the sample spans over 450,000 distinct CDR3 sequences, 20% to 25% being singletons. The sample in question was peripheral blood mononuclear cells (PBMCs), obtained when the disease was refractory, from a patient treated with antithyroid drugs. The receptors shown here come from a female donor with Graves disease.

This clonotype was counted ten times or more. CDR3 sequence (DNA): TGTGCCAGCAGCACCGTTATCGGGGGCTACACCTTC. Amino acids: CASSTVIGGYTF. V gene TRBV3-1 combines with J gene TRBJ1-2, with unresolved D. Germline V gene sequence: CDR1 LGHDT, CDR2 YNNKEL (reference sequence). CDR3 length: 12 residues. Trimming took 5 bases from V and 8 from J, leaving 12 bases between them.

This clonotype was counted between two and nine times. This chain uses TRBV5-6 with TRBJ1-4; D is uncertain. The V gene lost 0 bases and the J gene lost 0 bases, with 6 bases spanning the gap. CDR3 size: 15 residues. Germline-derived CDR1 and CDR2 are SGHDT and YYEEEE. CDR3 sequence: CASSLAETTNEKLFF. CDR3 sequence (DNA): TGTGCCAGCAGCTTGGCAGAGACAACTAATGAAAAACTGTTTTTT. Full variable domain (missing parts from reference TRBV5-6 and TRBJ1-4): DAGVTQSPTHLIKTRGQQVTLRCSPKSGHDTVSWYQQALGQGPQFIFQYYEEEERQRGNFPDRFSGHQFPNYSSELNVNALLLGDSALYLCASSLAETTNEKLFFGSGTQLSVL.

CDR3 residues: CASSLEGGQARTQYF. Written as DNA, the CDR3 is TGTGCCAGCAGCTTAGAGGGTGGACAGGCGAGGACCCAGTACTTC. The rearrangement links TRBV7-9 to TRBJ2-5, with 7 bases that match TRBD1. The CDR3 contains 15 residues. J lost 7 bases, V lost 1 base, and 9 bases had no gene match. Germline CDR1 and CDR2: SEHNR and FQNEAQ (reference sequence).

This clonotype showed up many times. This chain connects TRBV12-3 or TRBV12-4 to TRBJ1-4; D is undetermined. There are 12 residues in the CDR3. V was clipped by 5 bases and J by 8 bases, with 9 bases between them. The CDR3 DNA reads TGTGCCAGCAGTCACCCGCACGAAAAACTGTTTTTT. Protein: CASSHPHEKLFF.

This clonotype was detected only a few times. V gene TRBV30 combines with J gene TRBJ1-5, with D unresolved. V was trimmed by 1 base and J by 5 bases, leaving 9 bases between them. There are 13 residues in the CDR3. The germline gives CDR1 GTSNPN, CDR2 SVGIG (reference sequence). The CDR3 nucleotides read TGTGCCTGGAGTGCCGGTGGCGATCAGCCCCAGCATTTT. Translating it yields CAWSAGGDQPQHF.

This clonotype was observed at least ten times. The gene calls are TRBV28 and TRBJ1-4, with D hard to call. Trimming removed 10 bases at V and 1 base at J, with 7 bases between. Germline CDR1 MDHEN, CDR2 SYDVKM. The CDR3 is 12 residues long. The CDR3, as DNA: TGTGCCACCGGGGAAACTAATGAAAAACTGTTTTTT. As protein: CATGETNEKLFF.

This clonotype showed up many times. This chain links TRBV15 with TRBJ2-5; TRBD2 matches at 11 bases. Losses at the gene ends were 1 base for V and 5 bases for J; bases not matched to a gene: 6. Germline V gives CDR1 LNHNV, CDR2 YYDKDF (reference sequence). The CDR3 runs 16 residues. CDR3 bases: TGTGCCACCAGCAGAGCCCTAGCGGGGGGCCGGGAGACCCAGTACTTC. Amino acids: CATSRALAGGRETQYF. Full variable domain (remainder filled in from reference TRBV15 and TRBJ2-5): DAMVIQNPRYQVTQFGKPVTLSCSQTLNHNVMYWYQQKSSQAPKLLFHYYDKDFNNEADTPDNFQSRRPNTSFCFLDIRSPGLGDTAMYLCATSRALAGGRETQYFGPGTRLLVL.

The chain employs TRBV5-5 and TRBJ1-1; the D gene is possibly TRBD1 (5 bases). V was trimmed by 3 bases and J by 9 bases, leaving 15 bases between them. Per germline, CDR1 SGHKS and CDR2 YYEKEE (reference sequence). This CDR3 contains 13 residues. The CDR3 DNA is TGTGCCAGCAGCTGGGACTCAGGCGGAAAAGCTTTCTTT. This gives the protein CASSWDSGGKAFF.

The V call is TRBV9, the J call TRBJ2-5; TRBD2 matches 9 bases. The CDR3 is 16 residues long. Germline-derived CDR1 and CDR2 are SGDLS and YYNGEE. Germline trimming cut 2 bases from V and 1 base from J; bases unmatched to any gene: 6. The CDR3: CASSVGTSLIQETQYF. The CDR3 DNA is TGTGCCAGCAGCGTCGGGACTAGCCTAATCCAAGAGACCCAGTACTTC.

V and J are TRBV6-1 and TRBJ2-1; D tentatively reads TRBD1 or TRBD2 (5 bases each). Germline loops: CDR1 MNHNS, CDR2 SASEGT. This CDR3 is built from 14 residues. V lost 8 bases and J lost 2, with 13 bases in between. CDR3: CASEPGTTYNEQFF. CDR3 nucleotide sequence: TGTGCCAGCGAGCCAGGGACCACCTACAATGAGCAGTTCTTC.

This clonotype was counted only a few times. V gene TRBV7-2 combines with J gene TRBJ2-7; no firm D call. The CDR3 consists of 15 residues. The V end was cut by 5 bases, the J end by 4 bases, with 18 bases between. Germline V lookup: CDR1 SGHTA, CDR2 FQGNSA. CDR3: CASSLKTDSEYEQYF. CDR3 bases: TGTGCCAGCAGCCTTAAGACTGATTCGGAATACGAGCAGTACTTC.

The chain recombines TRBV7-9 with TRBJ2-1, with D uncertain. The germline V and J ends were trimmed by 5 bases and 0 bases, with 8 bases remaining between them. The CDR3 consists of 14 residues. Per the germline V gene, CDR1 is SEHNR and CDR2 is FQNEAQ (reference sequence). CDR3 loop: CASSGRTSYNEQFF. The CDR3 DNA is TGTGCCAGCAGCGGCCGGACCTCCTACAATGAGCAGTTCTTC.

Of note for this clonotype: A clone one base away is much larger, so this may be a read error. V usage is TRBV7-9 and J usage is TRBJ1-1; 8 nucleotides line up with TRBD1. CDR3 length equals 13 residues. From germline, CDR1 is SEHNR and CDR2 FQNEAQ (reference sequence). CDR3 sequence: CASTTGVETGAFF. The CDR3 DNA follows: TGTGCCAGCACGACAGGGGTGGAGACTGGAGCTTTCTTT. Drawing the rest from reference TRBV7-9 and TRBJ1-1, the complete variable domain is DTGVSQNPRHKITKRGQNVTFRCDPISEHNRLYWYRQTLGQGPEFLTYFQNEAQLEKSRLLSDRFSAERPKGSFSTLEIQRTEQGDSAMYLCASTTGVETGAFFGQGTRLTVV.

This clonotype was observed a handful of times. V usage is TRBV20-1 and J usage is TRBJ2-7; D possibly corresponds to TRBD2 (6 bases). Germline values: CDR1 DFQATT, CDR2 SNEGSKA (reference sequence). This CDR3 contains 15 residues. V shed 0 bases and J shed 6 bases, with 18 bases lying between them. The CDR3 DNA is TGCAGTGCTAGAGATATCGGGACTCCTTACTCCGAGCAGTACTTC. Its translation is CSARDIGTPYSEQYF.